The 6 T cell receptor delta chains below were found in one sample sequenced in a study of gamma-delta T cells after stem cell transplantation. TCRdb reprocessed the RT-PCR reads through CATT. The sample records around 2,200 delta-chain clones, roughly 2.5% being singletons. The material sequenced was gamma-delta T cells. Receptor source: a human donor. It is not recorded whose cells these are; they may come from a transplant donor.

In its sample, this clone ranks as medium-sized. The same CDR3 also results from other DNA sequences found in this sample. J is TRDJ1 and V is TRDV2, with 9 nucleotides matching TRDD3. CDR1 is GEAIGNYY and CDR2 is EKD in the germline V gene. Trimming cost V 5 bases and J 3 bases; bases outside gene matches: 12. CDR3 length: 16 residues. The CDR3 DNA is TGTGCCTGTGTCCCACTGGGGATACGGGGAGCCGATAAACTCATCTTT. This gives the protein CACVPLGIRGADKLIF.

Judged by abundance, this clone is medium-sized. Other DNA variants within this sample encode the same CDR3. J is TRDJ1 and V is TRDV2, with 10 bases fitting TRDD3. V gave up 3 bases and J gave up 2 bases; unmatched junction bases: 5. The CDR3 spans 15 residues. Per the germline V gene, CDR1 is GEAIGNYY and CDR2 is EKD. The CDR3 protein is CACDPVLGDTDKLIF. CDR3 sequence (DNA): TGTGCCTGTGACCCGGTACTGGGGGATACCGATAAACTCATCTTT.

In this sample, this clone is medium-sized. This sample also contains other DNA sequences that code for the same CDR3. This chain joins TRDV2 and TRDJ1; 10 bases match TRDD3. Germline V gives CDR1 GEAIGNYY, CDR2 EKD. The CDR3 sequence is 15 residues long. J gave up 0 bases and V 2 bases, and 2 bases lay outside the gene matches. CDR3: CACDKLGDYTDKLIF. CDR3 in DNA: TGTGCCTGTGACAAACTGGGGGATTACACCGATAAACTCATCTTT.

By share, this clone ranks as medium-sized (0.01 to 0.1%). The chain links TRDV2 to TRDJ1, with D maybe TRDD3 (5 bases). The V end was cut by 0 bases, the J end by 4 bases, with 14 bases between. This CDR3 has 15 residues. The V gene's germline CDR1 is GEAIGNYY and CDR2 EKD. The CDR3 is CACDTVGGESDKLIF. The CDR3 nucleotides read TGTGCCTGTGACACCGTCGGTGGGGAGAGCGATAAACTCATCTTT.

This clone occurred a few times. A read error may explain this, as a much larger clone is one base away. This chain links TRDV2 with TRDJ1; TRDD3 is a possible D gene (6 bases). The CDR3 sequence is 20 residues long. CDR1 and CDR2 from the germline V gene are GEAIGNYY and EKD. Trimming took off 0 bases at V and 0 bases at J, with 25 bases between the two ends. The CDR3 region is CACDTVLGSVQPRNTDKLIF. As DNA, the CDR3 is TGTGCCTGTGACACCGTACTGGGCTCGGTTCAACCCCGTAACACCGATAAACTCATCTTT.

This clone is medium-sized by share. The J gene is TRDJ1, the V gene TRDV2; 11 positions match TRDD3. This CDR3 is built from 21 residues. Germline V lookup: CDR1 GEAIGNYY, CDR2 EKD. V shed 3 bases and J 0 bases; nucleotides not matched to a gene: 20. The CDR3 DNA reads TGTGCCTGTGACCACATTGGTACTGGGGGATATGACTTCCCGTACACCGATAAACTCATCTTT. It is translated as CACDHIGTGGYDFPYTDKLIF.